In this sample, the clone carrying this T cell receptor beta chain turned up many times. Its antigen is still unknown. TCRdb itself ran the 5' RACE reads through MiXCR, one entry per CDR3 protein. There are about 220,000 distinct CDR3 sequences in the sample; about 6.7% occur only once, and approximately 14% lies in the top ten. This record belongs to a study of CD8 T cells in ankylosing spondylitis. Trimming took 0 bases from V and 3 from J, leaving 9 bases between them. The CDR3 has 14 residues. The germline CDR1 and CDR2 sequences are SEHNR and FQNEAQ (reference sequence). Study-wide findings and caveats: Ankylosing spondylitis blood seemed to carry a telltale TCR beta motif made of eight or nine highly homologous variants. Matched ankylosing spondylitis synovial fluid reportedly showed significant enrichment of disease-linked clones.

This TCR came from a male donor with ankylosing spondylitis. The sequencing sample was made of blood, either unsorted or a sorted T cell fraction (not recorded which). The rearrangement uses TRBV7-9 and TRBJ2-7, with D perhaps TRBD2 (5 bases). CDR3 region: CASSLAFGDYEQYF. The DNA of the CDR3 is TGTGCCAGCAGCTTAGCGTTCGGGGACTACGAGCAGTACTTC.